A selection of T cell receptor beta chains follows, all from one sample in a study of blood T cell repertoires in COVID-19. Clones were read by immunoSEQ multiplex PCR, and TCRdb kept only the in-frame ones, dropping some. The sample lists 150,000 to 200,000 clones, approximately 90% occurring once. The sequenced material came from peripheral blood. Every receptor here comes from a human donor in a cohort sampled during active COVID-19. Each CDR3 is given with its conserved first and last residue. Fields, in order: D gene, J gene, V gene, clone size, CDR3 DNA, CDR3 protein. D genes are given only for firm matches. Only part of the rows carry a size: once, few, many, or a class if the clone is expanded.

D: TRBD1; J: TRBJ2-1; V: TRBV15; size: once; DNA: TGTGCCACCAGCAGAGAACAGGGGGCTTTTCAGAATGAGCAGTTCTTC; CDR3: CATSREQGAFQNEQFF
D: .; J: TRBJ1-1; V: TRBV25-1; size: once; DNA: TGTGCCAGCACAGGCAACATGAACACTGAAGCTTTCTTT; CDR3: CASTGNMNTEAFF
D: TRBD1; J: TRBJ2-3; V: TRBV6-5; size: few; DNA: TGTGCCAGCAGTTACTCGAGACAGGGTCTACATACGCAGTATTTT; CDR3: CASSYSRQGLHTQYF
D: TRBD1; J: TRBJ1-1; V: TRBV28; size: .; DNA: TGTGCCAGCTACTTGCTTGCGGGACAGCCGAACACTGAAGCTTTCTTT; CDR3: CASYLLAGQPNTEAFF
D: TRBD2; J: TRBJ2-3; V: TRBV19; size: .; DNA: TGTGCCAGTAGTATCTTAGCGGGAGTTGGGACAGATACGCAGTATTTT; CDR3: CASSILAGVGTDTQYF
D: TRBD2; J: TRBJ2-7; V: TRBV28; size: .; DNA: TGTGCCAGCAGTTTGCGGACTAGCGGGAGTTCCGAGCAGTACTTC; CDR3: CASSLRTSGSSEQYF
D: .; J: TRBJ1-5; V: TRBV29-1; size: .; DNA: TGCAGCGTGGCTACAGAAAGCAATCAGCCCCAGCATTTT; CDR3: CSVATESNQPQHF
D: TRBD2; J: TRBJ2-3; V: TRBV20-1; size: .; DNA: TGCAGTGCTAGTCACGCAGGCACTAGCGTTCTCCCATCCACAGATACGCAGTATTTT; CDR3: CSASHAGTSVLPSTDTQYF
D: .; J: TRBJ2-1; V: TRBV21-1; size: .; DNA: TGTGCCAGCAGCTCCCAGACTAGTTACGAGCAGTTCTTC; CDR3: CASSSQTSYEQFF
D: TRBD1; J: TRBJ2-1; V: TRBV6-4; size: .; DNA: TGTGCCAGCAGTGACTCTGCAGGGGGCCCTGAGCAGTTCTTC; CDR3: CASSDSAGGPEQFF
D: TRBD2; J: TRBJ2-5; V: TRBV5-1; size: few; DNA: TGCGCCAGCAGCTTCTCCGGGACTAGCCAAGAGACCCAGTACTTC; CDR3: CASSFSGTSQETQYF
D: .; J: TRBJ1-1; V: TRBV19; size: .; DNA: TGTGCCAGTAGTCCGCGGGCCCGAGGGCTAATGACTTTCTTT; CDR3: CASSPRARGLMTFF
D: .; J: TRBJ2-3; V: TRBV7-2; size: .; DNA: TGTGCCAGCAGCTTAGAACAGGCTTCTGATACGCAGTATTTT; CDR3: CASSLEQASDTQYF
D: TRBD2; J: TRBJ2-1; V: TRBV27; size: .; DNA: TGTGCCAGCAGTTTACGGGGACTATCCTACAATGAGCAGTTCTTC; CDR3: CASSLRGLSYNEQFF
D: .; J: TRBJ2-7; V: TRBV10-3; size: .; DNA: TGTGCCATCAGTGATTGGGGAGACGAGCAGTACTTC; CDR3: CAISDWGDEQYF
D: TRBD1; J: TRBJ1-6; V: TRBV30; size: .; DNA: TGTGCCTGGAGTGGGGGACAGGAGAATTCACCCCTCCACTTT; CDR3: CAWSGGQENSPLHF